Given below is one T cell receptor (beta chain) in context. Its antigen is unknown. Profiled with immunoSEQ multiplex PCR; TCRdb holds only in-frame clones, not every one. Of approximately 150,000 clones detected, approximately 90% appear once; the ten largest clones hold approximately 5%. The data are from a study of T cell responses to AZD1222 COVID-19 vaccine. Study observations and caveats: Clonal diversity may have been underestimated, and the donors were mostly white British, with more females than males.

The germline V and J ends were trimmed by 5 bases and 3 bases, with 11 bases remaining between them. The CDR3 has 13 residues. The germline V gene has CDR1 MNHNS and CDR2 SASEGT. The chain employs TRBV6-1 and TRBJ2-7, with no clear D. This clonotype originated in an adult in good health. Here the sequenced sample was peripheral blood, taken on day 0 of AZD1222 vaccination. CDR3 DNA sequence: TGTGCCAGCAGTTATTCTGGCGACTACGAGCAGTACTTC. Protein product: CASSYSGDYEQYF.